This T cell receptor beta chain was sequenced in a study of blood T cells in healthy people across ages. Study as a whole: Researchers report that template switching captured about one barcoded beta molecule per two T cells.

PCR was performed a second time for about 7 to 11 cycles using a sample-barcoded 5' primer and a J-beta primer mix. Every sample produced at least 3 million CDR3-containing paired-end reads. TCRdb used MiXCR to reprocess the 5' RACE reads, holding one entry per CDR3 protein. This sample carries about 1,400,000 distinct CDR3 sequences, around 42% of them seen once, and the ten largest clones take roughly 7.7%. This clonotype was counted only a few times. Germline-derived CDR1 and CDR2 are SGHRS and YFSETQ. The CDR3 totals 16 residues. J gave up 2 bases and V 3 bases, and 11 bases lay outside the gene matches.

The clonotype originates from a woman aged 18-35 years in good health. The rearrangement joins TRBV5-1 to TRBJ2-7; 7 bases are shared with TRBD2. The sample consisted of blood. DNA for the CDR3: TGCGCCAGCAGCTATGGGGCTAGCGGAGACCCCTACGAGCAGTACTTC. Translation gives CASSYGASGDPYEQYF.